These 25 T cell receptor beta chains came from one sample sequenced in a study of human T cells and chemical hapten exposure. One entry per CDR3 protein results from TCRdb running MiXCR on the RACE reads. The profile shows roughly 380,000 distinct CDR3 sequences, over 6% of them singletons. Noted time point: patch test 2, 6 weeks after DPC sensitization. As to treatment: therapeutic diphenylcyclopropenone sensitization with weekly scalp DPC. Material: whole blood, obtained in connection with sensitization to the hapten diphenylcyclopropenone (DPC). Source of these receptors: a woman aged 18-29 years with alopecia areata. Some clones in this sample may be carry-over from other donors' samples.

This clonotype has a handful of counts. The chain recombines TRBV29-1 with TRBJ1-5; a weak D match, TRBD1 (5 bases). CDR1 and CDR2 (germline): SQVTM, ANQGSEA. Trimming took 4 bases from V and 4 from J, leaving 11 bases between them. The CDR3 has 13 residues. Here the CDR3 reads CSVAVGENQPQHF. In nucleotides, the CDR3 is TGCAGCGTTGCCGTGGGGGAAAATCAGCCCCAGCATTTT.

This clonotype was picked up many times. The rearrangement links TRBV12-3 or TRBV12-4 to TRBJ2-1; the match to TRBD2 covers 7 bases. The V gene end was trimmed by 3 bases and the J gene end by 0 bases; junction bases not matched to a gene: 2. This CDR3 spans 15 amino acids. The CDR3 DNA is TGTGCCAGCAGTTTCGCTAGCGGCTCCTACAATGAGCAGTTCTTC. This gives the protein CASSFASGSYNEQFF.

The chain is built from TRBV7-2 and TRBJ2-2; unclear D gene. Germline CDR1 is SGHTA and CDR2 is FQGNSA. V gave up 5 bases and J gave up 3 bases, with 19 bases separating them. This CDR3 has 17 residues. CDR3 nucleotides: TGTGCCAGCAGCCCATCGGACCTAGATGGGTACACCGGGGAGCTGTTTTTT. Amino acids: CASSPSDLDGYTGELFF.

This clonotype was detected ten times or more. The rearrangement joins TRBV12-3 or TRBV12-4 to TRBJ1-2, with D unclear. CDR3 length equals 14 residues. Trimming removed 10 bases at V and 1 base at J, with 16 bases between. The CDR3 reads CATQERADNYGYTF. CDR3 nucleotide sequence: TGTGCCACTCAAGAACGGGCCGATAACTATGGCTACACCTTC.

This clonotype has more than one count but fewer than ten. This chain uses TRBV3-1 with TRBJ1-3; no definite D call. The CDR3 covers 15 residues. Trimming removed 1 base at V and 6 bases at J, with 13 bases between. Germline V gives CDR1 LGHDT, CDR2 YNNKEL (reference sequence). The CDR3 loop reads CASSQGSGLLNTIYF. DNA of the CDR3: TGTGCCAGCAGCCAAGGATCGGGGTTGTTAAACACCATATATTTT.

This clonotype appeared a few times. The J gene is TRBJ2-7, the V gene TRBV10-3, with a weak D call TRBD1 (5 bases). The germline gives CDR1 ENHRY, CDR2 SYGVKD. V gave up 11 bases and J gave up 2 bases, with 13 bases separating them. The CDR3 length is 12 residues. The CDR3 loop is CAAADNTYEQYF. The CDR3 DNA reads TGTGCCGCGGCGGACAACACCTACGAGCAGTACTTC.

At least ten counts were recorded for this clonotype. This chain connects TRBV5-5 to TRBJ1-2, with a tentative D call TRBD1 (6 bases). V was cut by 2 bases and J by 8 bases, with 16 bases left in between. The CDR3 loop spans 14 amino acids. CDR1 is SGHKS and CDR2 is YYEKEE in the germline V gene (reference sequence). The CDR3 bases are TGTGCCAGCAGCTTTTTCGCAGGGGCAGAAGGCTACACCTTC. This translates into CASSFFAGAEGYTF.

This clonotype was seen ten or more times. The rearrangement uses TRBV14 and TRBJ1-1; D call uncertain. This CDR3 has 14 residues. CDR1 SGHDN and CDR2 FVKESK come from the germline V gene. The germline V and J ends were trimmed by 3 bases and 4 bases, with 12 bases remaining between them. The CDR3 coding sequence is TGTGCCAGCAGCCAGGGTAGTTGGGCCACTGAAGCTTTCTTT. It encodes CASSQGSWATEAFF.

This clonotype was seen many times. CDR3 in amino acids: CASSLRDTIYEQYF. CDR3 DNA: TGCGCCAGCAGCCTCCGGGACACAATCTACGAGCAGTACTTC. This chain connects TRBV5-1 to TRBJ2-7, with D possibly being TRBD1 (6 bases). The CDR3 has 14 amino acids. Germline CDR1 and CDR2: SGHRS and YFSETQ. Trimming took 4 bases from V and 3 from J, leaving 14 bases between them.

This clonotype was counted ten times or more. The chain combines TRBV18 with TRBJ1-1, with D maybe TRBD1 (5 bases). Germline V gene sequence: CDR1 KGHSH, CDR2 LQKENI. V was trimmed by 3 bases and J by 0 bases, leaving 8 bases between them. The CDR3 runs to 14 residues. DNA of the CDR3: TGTGCCAGCTCACCCCGACAGATGAACACTGAAGCTTTCTTT. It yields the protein CASSPRQMNTEAFF.

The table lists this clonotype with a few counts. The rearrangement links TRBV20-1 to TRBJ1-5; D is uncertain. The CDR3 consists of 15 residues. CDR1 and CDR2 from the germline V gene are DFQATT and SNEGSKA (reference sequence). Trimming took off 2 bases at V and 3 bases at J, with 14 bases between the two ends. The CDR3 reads CSARRVGAVNQPQHF. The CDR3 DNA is TGCAGTGCTAGAAGGGTTGGTGCGGTCAATCAGCCCCAGCATTTT.

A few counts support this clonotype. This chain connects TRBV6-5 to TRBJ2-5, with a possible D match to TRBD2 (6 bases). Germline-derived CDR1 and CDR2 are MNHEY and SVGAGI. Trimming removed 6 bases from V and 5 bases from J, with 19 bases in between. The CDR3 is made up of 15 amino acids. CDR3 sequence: CASSPGRREYETQYF. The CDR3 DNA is TGTGCCAGCAGCCCCGGCAGGAGGGAATATGAGACCCAGTACTTC.

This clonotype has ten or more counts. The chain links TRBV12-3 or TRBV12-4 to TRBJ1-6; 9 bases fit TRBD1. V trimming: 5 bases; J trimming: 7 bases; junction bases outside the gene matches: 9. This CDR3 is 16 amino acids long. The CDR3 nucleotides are TGTGCCAGCAGTCCTGAGGGACAGGGAGGAAATTCACCCCTCCACTTT. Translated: CASSPEGQGGNSPLHF.

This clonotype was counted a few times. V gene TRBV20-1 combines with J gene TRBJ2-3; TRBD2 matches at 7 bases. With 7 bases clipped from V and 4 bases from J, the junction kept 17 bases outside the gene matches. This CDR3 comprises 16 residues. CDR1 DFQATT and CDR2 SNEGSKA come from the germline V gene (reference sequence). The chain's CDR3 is CSVRFLGLLLSDTQYF. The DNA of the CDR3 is TGCAGTGTTCGATTCTTGGGACTACTTCTTTCAGATACGCAGTATTTT.

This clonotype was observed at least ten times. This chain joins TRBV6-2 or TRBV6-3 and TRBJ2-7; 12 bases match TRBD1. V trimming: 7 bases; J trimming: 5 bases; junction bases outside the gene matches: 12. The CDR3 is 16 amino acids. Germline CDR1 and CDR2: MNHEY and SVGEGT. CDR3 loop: CASTRYPGQGAHEQYF. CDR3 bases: TGTGCCAGCACCCGCTACCCGGGACAGGGGGCCCACGAGCAGTACTTC.

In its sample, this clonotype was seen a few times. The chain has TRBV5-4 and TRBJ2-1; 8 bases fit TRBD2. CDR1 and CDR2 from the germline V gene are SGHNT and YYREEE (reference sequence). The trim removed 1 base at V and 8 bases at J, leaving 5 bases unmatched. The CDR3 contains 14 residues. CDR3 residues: CASSLLSGGDEQFF. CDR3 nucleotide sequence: TGTGCCAGCAGCTTGCTAAGCGGGGGCGATGAGCAGTTCTTC.

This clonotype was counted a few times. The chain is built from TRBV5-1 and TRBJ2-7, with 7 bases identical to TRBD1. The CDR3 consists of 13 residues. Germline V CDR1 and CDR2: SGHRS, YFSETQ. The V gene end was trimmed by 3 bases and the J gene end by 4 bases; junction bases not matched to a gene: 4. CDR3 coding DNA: TGCGCCAGCAGCTCGGGACAGACATACGAGCAGTACTTC. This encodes CASSSGQTYEQYF.

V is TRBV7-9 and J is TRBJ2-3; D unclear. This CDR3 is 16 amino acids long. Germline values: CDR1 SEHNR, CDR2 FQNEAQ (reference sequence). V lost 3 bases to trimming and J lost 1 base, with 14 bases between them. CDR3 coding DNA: TGTGCCAGCAGCTTGGTCGCCGAGGCCGGCACAGATACGCAGTATTTT. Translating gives CASSLVAEAGTDTQYF.

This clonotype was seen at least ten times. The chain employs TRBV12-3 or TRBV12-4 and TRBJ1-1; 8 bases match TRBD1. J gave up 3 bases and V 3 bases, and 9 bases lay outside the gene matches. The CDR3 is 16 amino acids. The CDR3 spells CASSFRQGTGDTEAFF. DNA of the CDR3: TGTGCCAGCAGTTTTCGACAGGGGACGGGGGACACTGAAGCTTTCTTT.

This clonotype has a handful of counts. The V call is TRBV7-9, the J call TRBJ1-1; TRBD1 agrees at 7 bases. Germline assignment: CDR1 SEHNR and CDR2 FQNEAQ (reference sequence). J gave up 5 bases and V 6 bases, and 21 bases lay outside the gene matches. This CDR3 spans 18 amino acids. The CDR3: CASSIRWSFRGTGTEAFF. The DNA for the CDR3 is TGTGCCAGCAGTATAAGGTGGAGTTTCAGGGGGACTGGGACTGAAGCTTTCTTT. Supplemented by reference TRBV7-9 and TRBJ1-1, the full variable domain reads DTGVSQNPRHKITKRGQNVTFRCDPISEHNRLYWYRQTLGQGPEFLTYFQNEAQLEKSRLLSDRFSAERPKGSFSTLEIQRTEQGDSAMYLCASSIRWSFRGTGTEAFFGQGTRLTVV.

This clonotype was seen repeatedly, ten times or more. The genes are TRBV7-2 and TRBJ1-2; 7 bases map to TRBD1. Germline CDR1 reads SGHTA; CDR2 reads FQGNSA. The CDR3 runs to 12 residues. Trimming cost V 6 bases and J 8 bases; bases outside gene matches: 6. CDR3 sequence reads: CASSLQGNGYTF. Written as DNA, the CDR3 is TGTGCCAGCAGTCTACAGGGGAACGGCTACACCTTC.

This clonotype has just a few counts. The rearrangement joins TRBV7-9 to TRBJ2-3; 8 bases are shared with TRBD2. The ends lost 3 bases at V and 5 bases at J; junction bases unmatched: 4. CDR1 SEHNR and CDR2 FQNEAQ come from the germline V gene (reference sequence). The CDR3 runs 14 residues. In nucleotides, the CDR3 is TGTGCCAGCAGCTTCGGGGGGGCCGGAGATACGCAGTATTTT. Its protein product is CASSFGGAGDTQYF.

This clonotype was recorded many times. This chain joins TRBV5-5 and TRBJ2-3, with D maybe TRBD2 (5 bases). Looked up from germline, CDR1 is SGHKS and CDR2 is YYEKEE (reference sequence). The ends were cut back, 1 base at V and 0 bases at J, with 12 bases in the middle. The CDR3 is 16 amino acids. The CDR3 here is CASSLLAGVSTDTQYF. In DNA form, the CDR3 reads TGTGCCAGCAGCTTGTTAGCCGGGGTTAGCACAGATACGCAGTATTTT.

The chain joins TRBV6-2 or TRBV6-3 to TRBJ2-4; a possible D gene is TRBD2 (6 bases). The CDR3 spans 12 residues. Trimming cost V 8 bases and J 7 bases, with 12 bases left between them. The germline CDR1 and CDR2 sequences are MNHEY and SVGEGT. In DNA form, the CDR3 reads TGTGCCAGCCGCTCGGCGGGGAACATTCAGTACTTC. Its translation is CASRSAGNIQYF.

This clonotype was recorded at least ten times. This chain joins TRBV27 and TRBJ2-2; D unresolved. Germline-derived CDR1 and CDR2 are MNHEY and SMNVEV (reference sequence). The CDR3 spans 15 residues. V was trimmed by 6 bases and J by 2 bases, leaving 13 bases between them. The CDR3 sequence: CASSRAGDNTGELFF. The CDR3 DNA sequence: TGTGCCAGCAGCCGGGCCGGAGACAACACCGGGGAGCTGTTTTTT.